This TCR beta chain was identified in a study of T cell responses to AZD1222 COVID-19 vaccine. TCRdb keeps only in-frame clones here, not all; method: immunoSEQ multiplex PCR. The table lists about 77,000 clones, 92% of them singletons. The CDR3 runs 17 residues. The germline V and J ends were trimmed by 0 bases and 0 bases, with 14 bases remaining between them. Germline V gene sequence: CDR1 LNHDA, CDR2 SQIVND (reference sequence). This sequence originates from an adult who received the AZD1222 COVID-19 vaccine. Sequenced here: peripheral blood, sampled 28 days after the second AZD1222 dose. The genes are TRBV19 and TRBJ1-1, with TRBD1 as a possible D gene (6 bases). The CDR3 sequence is CASSIDRGHRVNTEAFF. CDR3 in DNA: TGTGCCAGTAGTATAGATCGGGGCCACAGGGTGAACACTGAAGCTTTCTTT.